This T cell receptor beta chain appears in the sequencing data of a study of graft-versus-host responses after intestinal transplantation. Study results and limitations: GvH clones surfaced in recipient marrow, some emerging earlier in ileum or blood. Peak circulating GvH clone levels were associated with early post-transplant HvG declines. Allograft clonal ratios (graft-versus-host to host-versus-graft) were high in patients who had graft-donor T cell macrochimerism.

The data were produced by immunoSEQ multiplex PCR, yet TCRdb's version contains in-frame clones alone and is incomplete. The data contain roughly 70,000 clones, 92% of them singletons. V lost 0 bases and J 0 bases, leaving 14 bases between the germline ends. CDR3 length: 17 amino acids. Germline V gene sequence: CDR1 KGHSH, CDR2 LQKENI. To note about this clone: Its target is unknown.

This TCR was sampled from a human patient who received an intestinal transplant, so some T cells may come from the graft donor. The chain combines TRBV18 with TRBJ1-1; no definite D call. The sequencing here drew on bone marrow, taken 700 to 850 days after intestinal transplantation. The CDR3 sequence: CASSPPRLGLVNTEAFF. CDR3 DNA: TGTGCCAGCTCACCACCCCGGTTGGGGTTGGTGAACACTGAAGCTTTCTTT. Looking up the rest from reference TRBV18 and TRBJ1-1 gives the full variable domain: NAGVMQNPRHLVRRRGQEARLRCSPMKGHSHVYWYRQLPEEGLKFMVYLQKENIIDESGMPKERFSAEFPKEGPSILRIQQVVRGDSAAYFCASSPPRLGLVNTEAFFGQGTRLTVV.